This TCR beta chain appears in the sequencing data of a study of OX40 agonist ivuxolimab in advanced cancers. For context, the study as a whole: Ivuxolimab, which targeted the costimulatory receptor OX40 (CD134), was an agonistic, fully human IgG2 monoclonal antibody. Intravenous ivuxolimab was administered to patients every 2 weeks at six dose levels: 0.01, 0.1, 0.3, 1.5, 3 and 10 mg/kg. Of the approximately 50 patients in dose escalation, 19 had hepatocellular carcinoma, some 15 had melanoma, 9 had renal cell carcinoma and 9 had head and neck cancer. In the dose-escalation cohort, 75% to 85% of patients were male, and the mean age was 60 years with a range of roughly 20 to 80. Prior anti-PD-1, anti-PD-L1 or anti-CTLA-4 therapy was permitted, and approximately 39% of dose-escalation patients had received checkpoint inhibitors. Partial responses were achieved by three dose-escalation patients, of whom one had hepatocellular carcinoma and two had cutaneous melanoma. The purpose of peripheral TCRbeta sequencing was to test whether ivuxolimab changed TCR sequence diversity and led to clonal T-cell expansion. The monotherapy dose-escalation portion (N of about 57 patients) of the phase I ivuxolimab trial is reported in the paper. What the study reported, not specific to this receptor: In the 0.1-3.0 mg/kg groups, partial responders were among the patients with the lowest normalized peripheral clonal expansion, particularly in CD8+ T cells. The antigen specificity of the peripheral T cells that underwent clonal expansion was not determined. Clonal expansion of both CD4+ and CD8+ blood T cells was observed from baseline to week 6 at doses 0.1 to 3.0 mg/kg. Low levels of normalized T-cell clonal expansion were also shown by some nonresponding patients. After ivuxolimab, more expanded clones were found on average in CD8+ T cells than in CD4+ T cells.

Worth noting for this clone: It has no known antigen specificity. Base quality data are lacking; no much larger clone is found one base away.

V drops 0 bases and J drops 4 bases, leaving 12 bases in between. The CDR3, from cysteine to phenylalanine, totals 16 residues. The retained sequence is limited to the CDR3, 48 bases, with the frame set at the first base. Sequences LNHNV (CDR1) and YYDKDF (CDR2) are obtained from the germline V gene (reference sequence). For sequencing of the TCRbeta CDR3 region, genomic DNA was extracted from the sorted cells. The immunoSEQ Assay was used for sequencing of TCRbeta CDR3 regions. In TCRdb, the immuneACCESS table is reduced to in-frame sequences with V and J assigned. These tables do not hold every clone; where another copy was compared, an unresolved V gene accounts for under half, and the others remain unexplained. The table for this sample lists roughly 70,000 clones; roughly 87% of them were counted only once. The ten biggest clones cover approximately 4% of the sample. The trial excluded patients who had a history of autoimmune disease or were on systemic immunosuppression. Peripheral blood for TCR sequencing was drawn from every dose cohort at baseline, at cycle 4 day 1 and at cycle 7 day 1. The samples were drawn from a first-in-human, open-label, multicenter phase I dose-escalation trial of ivuxolimab. The trial enrolled adults with locally advanced or metastatic head and neck squamous cell, hepatocellular, melanoma or renal cell carcinoma. Before TCR sequencing, CD4+ T cells and CD8+ T cells were sorted from peripheral blood as separate populations.

The sample here was CD4+ or CD8+ T cells sorted from blood, taken in a trial of the OX40 agonist ivuxolimab. This receptor was taken from an adult with an advanced solid tumor such as melanoma, head and neck, liver or kidney cancer. The sequence joins TRBV15 to TRBJ1-4, with no reliable assignment of the D segment. The CDR3 reads as follows: CATSRDRIRINEKLFF. The nucleotide sequence is given as TGTGCCACCAGCAGAGATCGGATCCGGATTAATGAAAAACTGTTTTTT.